This T cell receptor (beta chain) comes out of a study of beta chain features in type 1 diabetes (dated by TCRdb to the late 2010s). In the study overall: Patients and healthy donors did not differ in mean age, gender distribution, total cell number or subset yield. A total of about 110 million sorted cells were examined across all samples, and the number of cells per subset was strongly correlated with RNA yield. Regulatory and stem cell-like memory subsets were obtained from only 8 patients and roughly eight healthy donors, while naive and central memory subsets were obtained from all 28 donors. The study compared TCRB repertoires of sorted circulating CD4+ T cell subsets between recently diagnosed type 1 diabetes patients and matched healthy donors. The study at large found these results: The naive, central memory and regulatory TCRB repertoires appeared to resemble one another more closely among patients than among healthy donors. PCR may preferentially amplify shorter templates, but because patient and control samples were amplified and corrected together, any resulting skew would affect both groups equally. Only small numbers of individuals were included in the HLA sub-analyses, which left unresolved whether HLA type had any influence on TCRB rearrangement. Fewer insertions and more nucleotide deletions at VDJ recombination sites were observed in patients with type 1 diabetes, implying thymic rearrangement abnormalities. In all four CD4+ subsets, TCRB CDR3 length was moderately but significantly shorter in type 1 diabetes patients. Because cDNA was sequenced instead of genomic DNA, activated cells with high expression could be over-represented, although the groups did not differ in activation or CD3 levels.

About this clone: This receptor's antigen is unknown. Within one base of it there is no much larger clone, and no base qualities were kept.

From each donor, a single peripheral blood sample of approximately 0.11 L on average was drawn into heparinised tubes. A BD FACSAria II was used to sort naive, central memory, regulatory and stem cell-like memory CD4+ T cells with a panel that included CD45RO, CCR7, CD25, CD127, CD95 and CD27. A purity above 95% was achieved for all sorted populations. Right away, PBMCs were isolated by Lymphoprep density gradient centrifugation and were stained directly, with no culture step. To minimize batch effects, samples were stained and sorted in pairs, one healthy donor with one patient per experiment. Based on the germline V gene, the CDR1 and CDR2 sequences are LGHNT and FRNRAP. Trimming costs V 6 bases and J 6 bases, and their ends lie 12 bases apart. The CDR3 numbers 13 residues from cysteine through phenylalanine. Only the CDR3 DNA stays, 39 bases, in frame from base 1. The High Capacity cDNA Reverse Transcription Kit was used to reverse transcribe all of the isolated RNA, meaning that expressed TCRB transcripts were what got sequenced. Deep immunoSEQ sequencing was performed on naive, central memory and regulatory T cell samples, with an average of roughly 3.3 million total reads per sample. Sorted cells were lysed in RLT buffer, and RNA was extracted using DNase-treated RNeasy Micro or Mini kits according to cell number. Each cell subset was processed separately to prevent cross-contamination, with patient and healthy donor samples processed together. The immunoSEQ multiplex PCR was used to amplify TCRB sequences from cDNA, yielding 87-bp fragments that span the CDR3 region. Amplicons were sequenced on the Illumina HiSeq platform. On the authors' methods: Synthetic template baselines were used to correct PCR bias computationally, reads within Hamming distance 2 were collapsed together, and singletons that could not be merged were discarded. Reads were aligned against IMGT so that V, D and J genes, CDR3 length and insertions or deletions at six rearrangement sites could be assigned. Within each subset, clonotype counts were normalized to sorted cell number, and only after that were true diversity and Gini coefficients computed with the tcR R package. The overlap coefficient, calculated on TCRB nucleotide sequences, was used to quantify repertoire sharing. As a proxy for the pre-selection repertoire, out-of-frame TCRB sequences from naive cells were analyzed. TCRdb limited this immuneACCESS table to in-frame rearrangements with V and J called. A share of clones is missing; checked studies link under half to unresolved V genes, and the rest is unexplained. V and J calls and clone size follow that table, whereas D and trimming were derived from the DNA. This sample lists fewer than 550,000 clones; approximately 10% were detected once. The leading ten clones occupy approximately 0.05% of the sample.

Source material: naive CD4+ T cells from blood. This sample's cell subset or site label indicates: true naive CD4+ T cells. The receptor comes from a woman aged 18-35 years in good health. The chain is made from TRBV12-5 and TRBJ2-1, and TRBD1 may be the D gene, going by 6 matching bases. The nucleotide sequence is given as TGTGCTAGTGGCCCAGCAGGGGTCAATGAGCAGTTCTTC. This translates into CASGPAGVNEQFF.